Shown below are 5 T cell receptor beta chains from a single sample sequenced in a study of cytomegalovirus exposure and HLA in healthy donors. The PCR ran on 60 Vbeta and 13 Jbeta primers. Some clones are missing from TCRdb's copy, which holds only in-frame ones; the method was immunoSEQ multiplex PCR. The table shows 55,000 to 80,000 clones, with 65% to 90% occurring only once. Sample: PBMCs. The source of these receptors is a female donor in good health and CMV-seronegative.

This clone was picked up a small number of times. J is TRBJ2-7 and V is TRBV11-2; D is possibly TRBD2 (6 bases). V lost 6 bases and J lost 3, with 15 bases in between. Germline V lookup: CDR1 SGHAT, CDR2 FQNNGV. This CDR3 is built from 14 residues. CDR3 amino acids: CASRPSGLDYEQYF. The CDR3, as DNA: TGTGCCAGCAGGCCAAGCGGGCTGGACTACGAGCAGTACTTC.

The chain recombines TRBV5-1 with TRBJ1-2, with a weak D call TRBD1 (6 bases). In germline, CDR1 is SGHRS, CDR2 YFSETQ. The CDR3 contains 15 residues. Trimming removed 1 base from V and 4 bases from J, with 14 bases in between. The CDR3 nucleotides are TGCGCCAGCAGCTTGTCGGGGGGCCAAGCCTATGGCTACACCTTC. Its translation: CASSLSGGQAYGYTF. The whole variable domain, remainder taken from reference TRBV5-1 and TRBJ1-2, is KAGVTQTPRYLIKTRGQQVTLSCSPISGHRSVSWYQQTPGQGLQFLFEYFSETQRNKGNFPGRFSGRQFSNSRSEMNVSTLELGDSALYLCASSLSGGQAYGYTFGSGTRLTVV.

V usage is TRBV19 and J usage is TRBJ2-7; 9 bases are shared with TRBD1. Trimming took 4 bases from V and 2 from J; bases not matched to a gene: 6. CDR1 and CDR2 (germline): LNHDA, SQIVND (reference sequence). The CDR3 contains 15 residues. The chain's CDR3 is CASSNTGTGPYEQYF. The CDR3 DNA follows: TGTGCCAGTAGTAACACCGGGACAGGGCCCTACGAGCAGTACTTC.

The V call is TRBV10-3, the J call TRBJ2-5; 7 nucleotides agree with TRBD1. The tail of the sequence fits TRBJ2-7 better, so the J call may be wrong. The CDR3 is 18 amino acids. Germline V gene sequence: CDR1 ENHRY, CDR2 SYGVKD. The CDR3 bases are TGTGCCATCAGTGAGTCAGGGTCGGGACAGTCGGGGTCCTACGAGCAGTACTTC. Its protein product is CAISESGSGQSGSYEQYF.

The chain couples TRBV28 to TRBJ1-1, with TRBD1 matching 8 bases. V shed 4 bases and J 1 base; nucleotides not matched to a gene: 5. The CDR3 extends over 15 amino acids. Germline values: CDR1 MDHEN, CDR2 SYDVKM. The CDR3 here is CASSSTGGGNTEAFF. The CDR3, as DNA: TGTGCCAGCAGTTCCACAGGGGGGGGGAACACTGAAGCTTTCTTT.